Reported below is one T cell receptor beta chain. PCR primers comprised 60 Vbeta and 13 Jbeta primers. Profiling relied on immunoSEQ multiplex PCR, and the TCRdb table lists in-frame clones only, not all of them. The sample consists of just over 95,000 clones, 65% to 80% of them appearing once. This CDR3 spans 15 amino acids. Trimming left V 5 bases short and J 6 bases short, with 18 bases between. Germline V gene sequence: CDR1 SGHRS, CDR2 YFSETQ. This entry comes from a study of cytomegalovirus exposure and HLA in healthy donors. Unrecorded immune exposure was likely among donors, who were nominally healthy when sampled.

The sequencing input was PBMCs. The TCR comes from a human donor in good health. This chain uses TRBV5-1 with TRBJ2-4; tentatively, D is TRBD2 (6 bases). The CDR3 coding sequence is TGCGCCAGCAGGCCAGGGTTGCGGGGTGGAAACATTCAGTACTTC. Translating it yields CASRPGLRGGNIQYF. Drawing the rest from reference TRBV5-1 and TRBJ2-4, the complete variable domain is KAGVTQTPRYLIKTRGQQVTLSCSPISGHRSVSWYQQTPGQGLQFLFEYFSETQRNKGNFPGRFSGRQFSNSRSEMNVSTLELGDSALYLCASRPGLRGGNIQYFGAGTRLSVL.